This TCR beta chain originates from a study of T cells in narcolepsy. Study findings and constraints: Reportedly, autoreactive clonotypes were serially detected in patients' blood but not controls'. HCRT-specific and TRIB2-specific autoreactive clonotypes appeared among same-patient CSF and blood CD4+ clonotypes. Autoreactive clone sequences were missing from some blood memory CD4+ repertoires.

The CDR3 runs 18 residues. V was clipped by 7 bases and J by 4 bases; unmatched bases: 16. Germline CDR1 is SNHLY and CDR2 is FYNNEI. Concerning this clone: Its antigen is still unknown.

Libraries were prepared by immunoSEQ multiplex PCR; TCRdb keeps only in-frame clonotypes and omits some of them. The sample lists some 25,000 clones, approximately 83% occurring once. The rearrangement joins TRBV2 to TRBJ1-6; 7 bases line up with TRBD1. Sequenced: CD45RA- memory CD4+ T cells from PBMCs. This receptor was taken from a human donor with narcolepsy. In DNA form, the CDR3 reads TGTGCCAGCAACCCGACAGGGCTGGAATATATATATAATTCACCCCTCCACTTT. It translates to CASNPTGLEYIYNSPLHF.